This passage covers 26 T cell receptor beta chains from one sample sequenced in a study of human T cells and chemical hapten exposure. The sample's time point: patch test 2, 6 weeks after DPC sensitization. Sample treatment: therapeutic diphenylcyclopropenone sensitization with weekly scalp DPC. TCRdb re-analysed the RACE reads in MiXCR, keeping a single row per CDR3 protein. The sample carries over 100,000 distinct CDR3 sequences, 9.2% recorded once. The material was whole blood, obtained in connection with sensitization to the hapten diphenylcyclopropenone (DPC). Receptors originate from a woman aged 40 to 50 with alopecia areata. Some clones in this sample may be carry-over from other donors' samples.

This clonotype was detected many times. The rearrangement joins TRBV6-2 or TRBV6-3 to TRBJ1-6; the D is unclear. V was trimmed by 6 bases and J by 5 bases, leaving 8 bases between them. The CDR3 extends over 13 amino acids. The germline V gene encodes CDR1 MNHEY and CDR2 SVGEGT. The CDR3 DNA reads TGTGCCAGCAGCTACCTCCATAATTCACCCCTCCACTTT. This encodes CASSYLHNSPLHF.

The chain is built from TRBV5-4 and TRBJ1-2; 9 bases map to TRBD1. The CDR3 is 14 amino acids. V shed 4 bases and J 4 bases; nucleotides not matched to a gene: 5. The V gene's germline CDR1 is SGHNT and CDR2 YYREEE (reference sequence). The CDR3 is CASSNDRGAYGYTF. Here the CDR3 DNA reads TGTGCCAGCAGCAATGACAGGGGGGCCTATGGCTACACCTTC.

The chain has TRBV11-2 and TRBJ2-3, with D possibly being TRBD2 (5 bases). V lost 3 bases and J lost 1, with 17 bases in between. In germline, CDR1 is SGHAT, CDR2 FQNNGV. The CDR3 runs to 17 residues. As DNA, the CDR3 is TGTGCCAGCAGCTTCCCGACTACCCCCTTTGGCACAGATACGCAGTATTTT. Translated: CASSFPTTPFGTDTQYF.

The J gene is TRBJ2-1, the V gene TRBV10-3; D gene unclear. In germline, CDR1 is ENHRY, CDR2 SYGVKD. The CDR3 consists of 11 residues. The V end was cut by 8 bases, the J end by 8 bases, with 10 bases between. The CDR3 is CAISSTDEQFF. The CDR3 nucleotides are TGTGCCATCTCGTCGACTGATGAGCAGTTCTTC.

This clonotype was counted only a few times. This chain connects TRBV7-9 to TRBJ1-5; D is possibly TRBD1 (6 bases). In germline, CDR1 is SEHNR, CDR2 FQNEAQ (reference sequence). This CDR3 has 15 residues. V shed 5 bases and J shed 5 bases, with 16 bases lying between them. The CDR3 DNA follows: TGTGCCAGCAGCCACACGTGGGGGCCGGATCAGCCCCAGCATTTT. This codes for CASSHTWGPDQPQHF.

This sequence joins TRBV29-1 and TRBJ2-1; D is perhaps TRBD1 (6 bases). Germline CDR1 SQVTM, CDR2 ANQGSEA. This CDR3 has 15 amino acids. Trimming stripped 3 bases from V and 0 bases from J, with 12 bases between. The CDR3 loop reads CSVDGKGGSYNEQFF. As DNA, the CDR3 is TGCAGCGTTGATGGCAAAGGGGGCTCCTACAATGAGCAGTTCTTC.

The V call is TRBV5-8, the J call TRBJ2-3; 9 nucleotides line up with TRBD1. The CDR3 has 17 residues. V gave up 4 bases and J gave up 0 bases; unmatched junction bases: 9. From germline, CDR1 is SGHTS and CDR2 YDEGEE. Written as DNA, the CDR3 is TGTGCCAGCAGCCTAGGAATGGGACAGGGTAGCACAGATACGCAGTATTTT. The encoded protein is CASSLGMGQGSTDTQYF.

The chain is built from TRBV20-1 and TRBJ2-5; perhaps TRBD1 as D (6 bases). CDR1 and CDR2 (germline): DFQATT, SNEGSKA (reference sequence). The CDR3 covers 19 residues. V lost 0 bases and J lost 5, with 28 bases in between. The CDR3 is CSARDLGPGQLVSAETQYF. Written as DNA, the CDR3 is TGCAGTGCTAGAGATTTAGGCCCCGGACAGTTAGTTTCTGCGGAGACCCAGTACTTC.

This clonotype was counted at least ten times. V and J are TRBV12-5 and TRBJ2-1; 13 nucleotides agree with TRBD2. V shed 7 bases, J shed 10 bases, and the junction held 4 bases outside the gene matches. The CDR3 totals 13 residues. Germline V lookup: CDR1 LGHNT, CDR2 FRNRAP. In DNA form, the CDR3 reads TGTGCTAGTGTAACTAGCGGGGGGGACGAGCAGTTCTTC. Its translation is CASVTSGGDEQFF.

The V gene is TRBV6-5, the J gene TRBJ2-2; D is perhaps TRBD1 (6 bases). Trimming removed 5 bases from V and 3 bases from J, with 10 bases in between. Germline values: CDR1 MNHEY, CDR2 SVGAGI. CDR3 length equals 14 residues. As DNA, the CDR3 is TGTGCCAGCAGTACAACAGGGCACACCGGGGAGCTGTTTTTT. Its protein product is CASSTTGHTGELFF.

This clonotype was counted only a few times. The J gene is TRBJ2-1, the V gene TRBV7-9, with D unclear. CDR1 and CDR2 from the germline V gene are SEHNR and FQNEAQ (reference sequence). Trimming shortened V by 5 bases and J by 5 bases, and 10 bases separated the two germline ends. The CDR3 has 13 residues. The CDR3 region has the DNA TGTGCCAGCAGCCCCAGGTCTGACAATGAGCAGTTCTTC. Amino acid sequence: CASSPRSDNEQFF.

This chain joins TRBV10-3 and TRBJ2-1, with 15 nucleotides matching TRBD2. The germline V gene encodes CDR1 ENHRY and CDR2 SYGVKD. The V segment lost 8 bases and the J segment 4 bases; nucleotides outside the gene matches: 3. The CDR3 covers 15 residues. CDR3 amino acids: CAIGTSGGTYNEQFF. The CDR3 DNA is TGTGCCATCGGGACTAGCGGGGGGACGTACAATGAGCAGTTCTTC.

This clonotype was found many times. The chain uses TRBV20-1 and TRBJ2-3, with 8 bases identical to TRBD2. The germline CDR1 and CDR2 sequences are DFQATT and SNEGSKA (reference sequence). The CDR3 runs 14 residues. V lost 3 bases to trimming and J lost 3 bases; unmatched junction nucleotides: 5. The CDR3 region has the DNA TGCAGTGCTAGCGGGGGGGCCGAAACAGATACGCAGTATTTT. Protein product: CSASGGAETDTQYF.

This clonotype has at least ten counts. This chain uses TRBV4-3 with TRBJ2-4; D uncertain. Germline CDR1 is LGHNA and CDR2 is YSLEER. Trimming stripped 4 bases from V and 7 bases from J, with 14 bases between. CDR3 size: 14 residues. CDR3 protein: CASSPDIAANIQYF. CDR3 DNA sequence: TGCGCCAGCAGCCCTGACATCGCAGCGAACATTCAGTACTTC.

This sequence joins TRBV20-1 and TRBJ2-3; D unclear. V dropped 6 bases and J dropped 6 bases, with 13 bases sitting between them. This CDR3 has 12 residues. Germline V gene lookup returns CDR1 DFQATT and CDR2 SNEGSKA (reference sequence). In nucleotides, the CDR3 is TGCAGTGCCTCGTCGACCGCGGATACGCAGTATTTT. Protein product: CSASSTADTQYF.

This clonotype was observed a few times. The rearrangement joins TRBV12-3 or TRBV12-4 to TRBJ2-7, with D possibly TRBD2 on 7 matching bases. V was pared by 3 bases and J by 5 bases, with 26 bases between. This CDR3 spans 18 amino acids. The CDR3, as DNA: TGTGCCAGCAGTTTTCATATTGGGGCGGGGGCCTCCCGGGACGAGCAGTACTTC. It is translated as CASSFHIGAGASRDEQYF.

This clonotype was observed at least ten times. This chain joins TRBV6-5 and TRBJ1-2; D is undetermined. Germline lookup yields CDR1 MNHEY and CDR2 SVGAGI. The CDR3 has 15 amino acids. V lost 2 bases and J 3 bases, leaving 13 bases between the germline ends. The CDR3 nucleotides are TGTGCCAGCAGTTACAATGTGGGCGCCGACTATGGCTACACCTTC. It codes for CASSYNVGADYGYTF.

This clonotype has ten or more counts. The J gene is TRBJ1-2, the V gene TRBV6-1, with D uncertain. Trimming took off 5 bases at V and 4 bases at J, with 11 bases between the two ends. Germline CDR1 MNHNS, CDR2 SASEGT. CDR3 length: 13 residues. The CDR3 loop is CASSSGPSYGYTF. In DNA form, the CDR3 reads TGTGCCAGCAGTTCCGGGCCATCCTATGGCTACACCTTC.

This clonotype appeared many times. CDR3 amino acids: CASSLEGSTDTQYF. CDR3 nucleotide sequence: TGTGCCAGCAGCTTGGAAGGCAGCACAGATACGCAGTATTTT. This chain joins TRBV7-9 and TRBJ2-3; D gene uncertain. CDR3 length: 14 amino acids. V lost 3 bases to trimming and J lost 0 bases, with 7 bases between them. From germline, CDR1 is SEHNR and CDR2 FQNEAQ (reference sequence).

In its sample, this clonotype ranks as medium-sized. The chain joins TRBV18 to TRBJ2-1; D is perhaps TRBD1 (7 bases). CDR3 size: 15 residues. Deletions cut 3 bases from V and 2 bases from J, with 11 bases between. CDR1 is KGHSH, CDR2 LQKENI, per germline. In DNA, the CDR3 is TGTGCCAGCTCACCGCGGGACAGAACCTACAATGAGCAGTTCTTC. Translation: CASSPRDRTYNEQFF.

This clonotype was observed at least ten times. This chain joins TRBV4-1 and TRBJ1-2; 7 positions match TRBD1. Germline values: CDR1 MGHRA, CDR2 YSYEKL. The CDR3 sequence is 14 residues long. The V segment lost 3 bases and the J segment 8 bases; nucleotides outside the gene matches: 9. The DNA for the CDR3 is TGCGCCAGCAGCCACGCCGGGACAGCGACCGGCTACACCTTC. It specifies CASSHAGTATGYTF.

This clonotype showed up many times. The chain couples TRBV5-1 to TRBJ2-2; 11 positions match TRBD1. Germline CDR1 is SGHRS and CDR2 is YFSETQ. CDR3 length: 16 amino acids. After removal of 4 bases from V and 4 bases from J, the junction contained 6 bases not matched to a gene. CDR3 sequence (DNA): TGCGCCAGCAGCAGCACCGGGACAGGGGGCACCGGGGAGCTGTTTTTT. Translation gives CASSSTGTGGTGELFF. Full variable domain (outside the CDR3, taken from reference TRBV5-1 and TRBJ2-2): KAGVTQTPRYLIKTRGQQVTLSCSPISGHRSVSWYQQTPGQGLQFLFEYFSETQRNKGNFPGRFSGRQFSNSRSEMNVSTLELGDSALYLCASSSTGTGGTGELFFGEGSRLTVL.

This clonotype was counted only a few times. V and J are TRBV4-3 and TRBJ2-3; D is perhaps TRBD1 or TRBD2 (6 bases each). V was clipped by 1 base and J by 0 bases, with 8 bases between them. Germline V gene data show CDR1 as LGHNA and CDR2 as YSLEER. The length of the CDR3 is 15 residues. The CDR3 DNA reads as TGCGCCAGCAGCCAAGGGGGGGCTAGCACAGATACGCAGTATTTT. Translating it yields CASSQGGASTDTQYF.

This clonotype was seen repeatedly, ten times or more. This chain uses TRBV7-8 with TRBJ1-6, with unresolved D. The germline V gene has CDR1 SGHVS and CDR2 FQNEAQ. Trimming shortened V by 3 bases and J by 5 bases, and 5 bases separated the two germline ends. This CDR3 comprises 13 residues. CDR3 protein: CASSFGDNSPLHF. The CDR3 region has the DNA TGTGCCAGCAGCTTTGGTGATAATTCACCCCTCCACTTT.

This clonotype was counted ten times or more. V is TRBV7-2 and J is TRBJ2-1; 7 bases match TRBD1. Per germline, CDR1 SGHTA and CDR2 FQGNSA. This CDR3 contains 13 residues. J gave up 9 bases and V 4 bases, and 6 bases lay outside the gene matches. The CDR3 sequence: CASSSGTAREQFF. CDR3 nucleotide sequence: TGTGCCAGCAGCTCCGGGACAGCACGTGAGCAGTTCTTC. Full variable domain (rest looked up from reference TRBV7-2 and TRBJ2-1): GAGVSQSPSNKVTEKGKDVELRCDPISGHTALYWYRQSLGQGLEFLIYFQGNSAPDKSGLPSDRFSAERTGGSVSTLTIQRTQQEDSAVYLCASSSGTAREQFFGPGTRLTVL.

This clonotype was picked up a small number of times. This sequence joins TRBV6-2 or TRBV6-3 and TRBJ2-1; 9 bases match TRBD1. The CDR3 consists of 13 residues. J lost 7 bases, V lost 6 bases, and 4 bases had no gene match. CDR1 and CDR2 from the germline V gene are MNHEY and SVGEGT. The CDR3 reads CASRRTGANEQFF. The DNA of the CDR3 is TGTGCCAGCAGAAGGACAGGGGCTAATGAGCAGTTCTTC.